The rows below give T cell receptor beta chains drawn from one sample of a study of T-cell reconstitution after alpha-beta-depleted transplantation in children. TCRdb re-derived calls from the PCR reads in MiXCR, one entry per CDR3 protein. Altogether some 200,000 distinct CDR3 sequences are present, 8% to 10% being singletons, with the ten largest covering roughly 6.2%. The sequencing here drew on PBMCs from the stem cell graft donor, taken from the stem cell graft. These receptors were collected from a human donor who donated a stem cell graft to a child with acute lymphoblastic leukemia. CDR3s include the opening cysteine and the closing phenylalanine or tryptophan. A D gene is named only where the DNA matches it firmly. The size of a clone is reported for some rows only, either as once, few or many, or as a class for expanded clones.

V	J	D	size	CDR3	DNA
TRBV15	TRBJ1-1	TRBD1	few	CATRGDRLTEAFF	TGTGCCACCCGAGGGGACAGATTAACTGAAGCTTTCTTT
TRBV10-3	TRBJ1-5	-	-	CAISESVNQPQHF	TGTGCCATCAGTGAGTCAGTAAATCAGCCCCAGCATTTT
TRBV4-3	TRBJ1-2	TRBD1	few	CASSQARDSPYGYTF	TGCGCCAGCAGCCAAGCCCGGGACAGTCCGTATGGCTACACCTTC
TRBV11-1	TRBJ1-6	TRBD1	few	CASSPSVRGYSYNSPLHF	TGTGCCAGCAGCCCATCGGTCAGGGGGTACTCCTATAATTCACCCCTCCACTTT
TRBV29-1	TRBJ2-4	-	-	CSAKLLYRDPEPKNIQYF	TGCAGCGCAAAACTACTATACCGGGACCCGGAGCCCAAAAACATTCAGTACTTC
TRBV4-1	TRBJ1-1	-	-	CASNPGRPVKMNTEAFF	TGCGCCAGCAATCCGGGTCGCCCAGTGAAGATGAACACTGAAGCTTTCTTT
TRBV20-1	TRBJ2-3	TRBD1	many	CSASVTGSTDTQYF	TGCAGTGCTAGCGTGACAGGGTCGACAGATACGCAGTATTTT
TRBV4-2	TRBJ2-3	TRBD2	few	CASSRRGPSPALAGTDTQYF	TGTGCCAGCAGCCGTAGAGGGCCATCCCCAGCCCTAGCGGGGACAGATACGCAGTATTTT
TRBV5-1	TRBJ2-7	TRBD1	-	CASSLTGTEHYEQYF	TGCGCCAGCAGCTTGACTGGGACAGAGCACTACGAGCAGTACTTC
TRBV12-3/TRBV12-4	TRBJ2-5	TRBD2	-	CASSLGPGEGTQYF	TGTGCCAGCAGTCTCGGGCCCGGGGAGGGGACCCAGTACTTC
TRBV20-1	TRBJ1-5	-	many	CSAIVPNQPQHF	TGCAGTGCGATCGTCCCCAATCAGCCCCAGCATTTT
TRBV15	TRBJ2-7	-	few	CATSGLPNPYEQYF	TGTGCCACCAGCGGACTCCCTAACCCCTACGAGCAGTACTTC
TRBV11-2	TRBJ2-4	-	many	CASSPGRVGTKNIQYF	TGTGCCAGCAGCCCGGGCAGGGTGGGGACCAAAAACATTCAGTACTTC
TRBV7-6	TRBJ2-7	TRBD2	many	CASSLLTSGGDEQYF	TGTGCCAGCAGCTTATTGACTAGCGGGGGCGACGAGCAGTACTTC
TRBV11-2	TRBJ2-1	TRBD2	few	CASSPGLAGDYFNEQFF	TGTGCCAGCAGCCCCGGACTAGCGGGGGACTATTTTAATGAGCAGTTCTTC
TRBV4-1	TRBJ1-1	-	-	CASSQPKSGTEAFF	TGCGCCAGCAGCCAACCAAAGTCGGGCACTGAAGCTTTCTTT
TRBV29-1	TRBJ2-7	TRBD2	-	CSVEDSGPRDEQYF	TGCAGCGTTGAAGATAGCGGGCCTAGGGACGAGCAGTACTTC
TRBV29-1	TRBJ2-2	TRBD2	-	CSVAPAGGPNTGELFF	TGCAGCGTTGCCCCAGCGGGGGGGCCGAACACCGGGGAGCTGTTTTTT
TRBV5-6	TRBJ2-7	-	many	CASSLGALGEQYF	TGTGCCAGCAGCTTGGGGGCTCTTGGCGAGCAGTACTTC
TRBV11-3	TRBJ2-1	-	-	CASSSPSGRSYNEQFF	TGTGCCAGCAGCTCTCCCTCGGGACGGAGCTACAATGAGCAGTTCTTC
TRBV5-1	TRBJ1-4	TRBD1	-	CASSLGGGTANEKLFF	TGCGCCAGCAGCTTGGGAGGTGGGACAGCTAATGAAAAACTGTTTTTT
TRBV11-3	TRBJ2-5	-	-	CASSPDGTLQETQYF	TGTGCCAGCAGCCCGGACGGAACTCTCCAAGAGACCCAGTACTTC
TRBV7-2	TRBJ2-1	-	-	CASKVAGGGYNEQFF	TGTGCCAGTAAGGTGGCAGGGGGGGGATACAATGAGCAGTTCTTC
TRBV19	TRBJ2-7	-	-	CASSMGLVVGYEQYF	TGTGCCAGTAGTATGGGACTGGTGGTTGGATACGAGCAGTACTTC
TRBV6-2/TRBV6-3	TRBJ1-4	-	-	CASSLYGSATNEKLFF	TGTGCCAGCAGTCTCTATGGGTCTGCAACTAATGAAAAACTGTTTTTT
TRBV5-1	TRBJ2-7	TRBD1	many	CASSWTSKPKTGSSYEQYF	TGCGCCAGCAGCTGGACATCGAAACCCAAGACAGGGAGCTCCTACGAGCAGTACTTC
TRBV27	TRBJ1-5	-	-	CASSLCGVGNQPQHF	TGTGCCAGCAGTTTATGTGGGGTAGGCAATCAGCCCCAGCATTTT
TRBV11-1	TRBJ1-6	-	-	CASSLALGQGEFNSPLHF	TGTGCCAGCAGCTTAGCCCTCGGACAAGGCGAATTTAATTCACCCCTCCACTTT
TRBV6-2/TRBV6-3	TRBJ1-2	-	few	CASSLAQDYGYTF	TGTGCCAGCAGTTTGGCCCAGGACTATGGCTACACCTTC
TRBV18	TRBJ2-7	TRBD1	-	CASSEMTGELYEQYF	TGTGCCAGCTCAGAAATGACAGGGGAGTTGTACGAGCAGTACTTC